These 32 T cell receptor beta chains were sequenced from one sample in a study of blood T cell repertoires in COVID-19. Sequencing was performed with immunoSEQ multiplex PCR; in TCRdb, only in-frame clones are kept and a portion is missing. The table lists roughly 270,000 clones, 75% to 90% of them singletons, with about 2.3% in the top ten. Specimen: PBMCs or T cells enriched from blood (not recorded which). The origin of the receptors is a woman aged 45-60 years who had recovered from COVID-19.

The V and J genes are TRBV19 and TRBJ1-3; 12 nucleotides match TRBD1. This CDR3 spans 14 amino acids. CDR1 is LNHDA, CDR2 SQIVND, per germline (reference sequence). Trimming cost V 7 bases and J 8 bases; bases outside gene matches: 6. The chain's CDR3 is CASIPGTGGHTIYF. The CDR3 coding sequence is TGTGCCAGTATCCCCGGGACAGGGGGCCACACCATATATTTT.

The CDR3 bases are TGTGCCTGGAGTGTACAATCCCACCGGGGAACTTTTCAGCCCCAGCATTTT. This translates into CAWSVQSHRGTFQPQHF. The chain couples TRBV30 to TRBJ1-5; D not certain. The V and J ends lost 0 bases and 6 bases respectively, with 21 bases between them. CDR3 length: 17 residues. Germline CDR1 and CDR2: GTSNPN and SVGIG (reference sequence).

The rearrangement uses TRBV7-9 and TRBJ2-3; 11 bases are a match to TRBD2. Looked up from germline, CDR1 is SEHNR and CDR2 is FQNEAQ (reference sequence). The CDR3 spans 17 residues. V shed 3 bases, J shed 0 bases, and the junction held 5 bases outside the gene matches. The CDR3 DNA sequence: TGTGCCAGCAGCTTTAGCGGGGGGGCCGGAAGCACAGATACGCAGTATTTT. Its protein product is CASSFSGGAGSTDTQYF. Based on the CDR3 plus reference TRBV7-9 and TRBJ2-3, the full variable domain is DTGVSQNPRHKITKRGQNVTFRCDPISEHNRLYWYRQTLGQGPEFLTYFQNEAQLEKSRLLSDRFSAERPKGSFSTLEIQRTEQGDSAMYLCASSFSGGAGSTDTQYFGPGTRLTVL.

The chain is built from TRBV5-1 and TRBJ2-7, with D perhaps TRBD1 (5 bases). Germline V CDR1 and CDR2: SGHRS, YFSETQ. This CDR3 is 13 amino acids long. Deletions cut 1 base from V and 4 bases from J, with 9 bases between. The CDR3, as DNA: TGCGCCAGCAGCTTGTACCGACAGTACGAGCAGTACTTC. This sequence encodes CASSLYRQYEQYF.

This clone was seen a single time. The CDR3 sequence is CASSLSRGASTDTQYF. CDR3 nucleotides: TGTGCCAGCAGTTTATCGCGGGGTGCAAGCACAGATACGCAGTATTTT. This sequence joins TRBV27 and TRBJ2-3; a weak D match, TRBD2 (6 bases). Germline V gives CDR1 MNHEY, CDR2 SMNVEV (reference sequence). The CDR3 length is 16 residues. Between the trimmed V and J ends, which lost 0 bases and 0 bases, there was a span of 10 bases.

The chain couples TRBV5-1 to TRBJ2-7; 9 bases match TRBD1. The ends lost 4 bases at V and 4 bases at J; junction bases unmatched: 15. Germline V gives CDR1 SGHRS, CDR2 YFSETQ. This CDR3 region has 17 residues. CDR3 loop: CASSLNLGQGSLYEQYF. The CDR3 nucleotides are TGCGCCAGCAGCCTGAACCTGGGACAGGGAAGTCTATACGAGCAGTACTTC.

The chain combines TRBV4-2 with TRBJ1-2; D gene uncertain. Trimming took off 0 bases at V and 5 bases at J, with 7 bases between the two ends. CDR1 and CDR2 (germline): LGHNA, YNFKEQ. This CDR3 has 13 amino acids. The chain's CDR3 is CASSQDKEYGYTF. CDR3 bases: TGTGCCAGCAGCCAAGATAAGGAGTATGGCTACACCTTC.

The genes are TRBV30 and TRBJ1-1, with D perhaps matching TRBD1 (5 bases). The germline V and J ends were trimmed by 5 bases and 8 bases, with 15 bases remaining between them. The length of the CDR3 is 12 residues. The germline gives CDR1 GTSNPN, CDR2 SVGIG (reference sequence). CDR3 in amino acids: CAWAQDSREAFF. The CDR3 DNA is TGTGCCTGGGCCCAAGACAGCCGAGAAGCTTTCTTT.

J is TRBJ1-6 and V is TRBV5-6; a weak D match, TRBD1 (5 bases). The V end was cut by 3 bases, the J end by 8 bases, with 12 bases between. The CDR3 is 14 residues long. Germline CDR1 is SGHDT and CDR2 is YYEEEE. CDR3 sequence: CASSSGRADSPLHF. CDR3 in DNA: TGTGCCAGCAGCTCCGGCAGGGCGGATTCACCCCTCCACTTT. The full variable domain, rest sourced from reference TRBV5-6 and TRBJ1-6, is DAGVTQSPTHLIKTRGQQVTLRCSPKSGHDTVSWYQQALGQGPQFIFQYYEEEERQRGNFPDRFSGHQFPNYSSELNVNALLLGDSALYLCASSSGRADSPLHFGNGTRLTVT.

The CDR3 nucleotides are TGTGCCAGCAGCTTAGGATTAGCGGGGGCCCGGGGGCAGTTCTTC. It encodes CASSLGLAGARGQFF. The V gene is TRBV11-2, the J gene TRBJ2-1, with 9 bases identical to TRBD2. Losses at the gene ends were 1 base for V and 12 bases for J; bases not matched to a gene: 10. The germline gives CDR1 SGHAT, CDR2 FQNNGV. This CDR3 has 15 amino acids.

CDR3 DNA: TGCAGCGTTGAAGGACAGGGGTGGTATGGCTACACCTTC. Translated: CSVEGQGWYGYTF. The V call is TRBV29-1, the J call TRBJ1-2, with 8 nucleotides matching TRBD1. V gave up 1 base and J gave up 5 bases; unmatched junction bases: 3. The CDR3 is 13 residues long. Germline V lookup: CDR1 SQVTM, CDR2 ANQGSEA. The variable domain in full, with the rest retrieved from reference TRBV29-1 and TRBJ1-2, is SAVISQKPSRDICQRGTSLTIQCQVDSQVTMMFWYRQQPGQSLTLIATANQGSEATYESGFVIDKFPISRPNLTFSTLTVSNMSPEDSSIYLCSVEGQGWYGYTFGSGTRLTVV.

The chain has TRBV29-1 and TRBJ2-7, with 10 positions matching TRBD1. Per the germline V gene, CDR1 is SQVTM and CDR2 is ANQGSEA. The CDR3 loop spans 15 amino acids. The ends lost 6 bases at V and 1 base at J; junction bases unmatched: 9. The CDR3 DNA follows: TGCAGCGTGTCACGGATGGGACAGGGGTCCTACGAGCAGTACTTC. Encoded protein: CSVSRMGQGSYEQYF.

The gene calls are TRBV5-4 and TRBJ2-2, with D unclear. The CDR3 spans 17 residues. V lost 5 bases and J 5 bases, leaving 22 bases between the germline ends. Germline loops: CDR1 SGHNT, CDR2 YYREEE (reference sequence). The CDR3 coding sequence is TGTGCCAGCAGTTTAGACCCCCAGGCCTATTCGACCGGGGAGCTGTTTTTT. This gives the protein CASSLDPQAYSTGELFF.

The gene calls are TRBV30 and TRBJ1-4, with 7 bases lining up with TRBD1. V was pared by 7 bases and J by 5 bases, with 7 bases of the junction left unmatched. This CDR3 has 13 amino acids. The germline gives CDR1 GTSNPN, CDR2 SVGIG (reference sequence). The CDR3 DNA sequence: TGTGCCTCGATGGGACAGCGGAATGAAAAACTGTTTTTT. As protein: CASMGQRNEKLFF.

The chain joins TRBV9 to TRBJ2-1, with TRBD1 matching over 7 bases. This CDR3 is built from 13 residues. After removal of 4 bases from V and 8 bases from J, the junction contained 6 bases not matched to a gene. The V gene's germline CDR1 is SGDLS and CDR2 YYNGEE. The CDR3 DNA reads TGTGCCAGCAGCCAGACAGGGAAGCATGAGCAGTTCTTC. It translates to CASSQTGKHEQFF. Combining the CDR3 with reference TRBV9 and TRBJ2-1 gives the whole variable domain DSGVTQTPKHLITATGQRVTLRCSPRSGDLSVYWYQQSLDQGLQFLIQYYNGEERAKGNILERFSAQQFPDLHSELNLSSLELGDSALYFCASSQTGKHEQFFGPGTRLTVL.

The gene calls are TRBV27 and TRBJ1-2; D uncertain. From germline, CDR1 is MNHEY and CDR2 SMNVEV (reference sequence). Deletions cut 6 bases from V and 1 base from J, with 18 bases between. The length of the CDR3 is 16 residues. The CDR3: CASRSSLGRSNYGYTF. The CDR3 DNA reads TGTGCCAGCAGATCATCTTTAGGGAGAAGTAACTATGGCTACACCTTC.

The CDR3 sequence is CASSLGFGGMSSYNSPLHF. CDR3 bases: TGCGCCAGCAGCTTGGGTTTTGGGGGGATGAGCTCCTATAATTCACCCCTCCACTTT. This sequence joins TRBV5-1 and TRBJ1-6; D might be TRBD1 (5 bases). This CDR3 has 19 amino acids. Trimming removed 0 bases from V and 0 bases from J, with 16 bases in between. Germline CDR1 is SGHRS and CDR2 is YFSETQ.

The chain is built from TRBV18 and TRBJ1-4; the D gene is possibly TRBD1 (5 bases). Trimming pared 5 bases from V and 8 bases from J, leaving 9 bases between. The CDR3 length is 12 residues. Germline V gene lookup returns CDR1 KGHSH and CDR2 LQKENI. This CDR3 is CASSTEGEKLFF. The DNA for the CDR3 is TGTGCCAGCTCAACGGAGGGGGAAAAACTGTTTTTT.

The chain employs TRBV5-1 and TRBJ1-3; no clear D. Germline CDR1 and CDR2: SGHRS and YFSETQ. The CDR3 loop spans 14 amino acids. Trimming took 3 bases from V and 0 from J, leaving 7 bases between them. The CDR3 DNA reads TGCGCCAGCAGCTCCGAGGGCTCTGGAAACACCATATATTTT. Translated: CASSSEGSGNTIYF.

This clone was recorded once. The J gene is TRBJ1-2, the V gene TRBV25-1, with a tentative D call TRBD1 (5 bases). Germline V gene lookup returns CDR1 MGHDK and CDR2 SYGVNS. The CDR3 length is 15 residues. Trimming removed 3 bases from V and 8 bases from J, with 19 bases in between. CDR3 protein: CASSDYRGELRGYTF. The CDR3 DNA is TGTGCCAGCAGTGATTACCGGGGGGAGCTAAGAGGCTACACCTTC.

The CDR3 nucleotides read TGTGCCAGCAGCCCCGGGGGGGCCTTATCCAAAAACATTCAGTACTTC. Translation: CASSPGGALSKNIQYF. V and J are TRBV5-4 and TRBJ2-4; 8 bases map to TRBD2. The CDR3 loop spans 16 amino acids. Germline assignment: CDR1 SGHNT and CDR2 YYREEE (reference sequence). J lost 2 bases, V lost 4 bases, and 8 bases had no gene match.

This chain joins TRBV7-9 and TRBJ1-2; D is ambiguous. Deletions cut 1 base from V and 7 bases from J, with 16 bases between. The CDR3 length is 15 residues. Germline CDR1 reads SEHNR; CDR2 reads FQNEAQ (reference sequence). CDR3 residues: CASSLVPLQPGGYTF. The DNA of the CDR3 is TGTGCCAGCAGCTTAGTCCCACTCCAGCCGGGTGGCTACACCTTC. The whole variable domain, remainder taken from reference TRBV7-9 and TRBJ1-2, is DTGVSQNPRHKITKRGQNVTFRCDPISEHNRLYWYRQTLGQGPEFLTYFQNEAQLEKSRLLSDRFSAERPKGSFSTLEIQRTEQGDSAMYLCASSLVPLQPGGYTFGSGTRLTVV.

The genes are TRBV4-1 and TRBJ1-4; D not certain. The CDR3 extends over 17 amino acids. The germline V gene encodes CDR1 MGHRA and CDR2 YSYEKL. V lost 4 bases to trimming and J lost 1 base, with 16 bases between them. Here the CDR3 DNA reads TGCGCCAGCAGCCCCAGATCGACAAGTGGAACTAATGAAAAACTGTTTTTT. It is translated as CASSPRSTSGTNEKLFF.

The rearrangement joins TRBV5-8 to TRBJ2-1, with D unresolved. The CDR3 is 15 amino acids. CDR1 is SGHTS, CDR2 YDEGEE, per germline. The ends were cut back, 2 bases at V and 0 bases at J, with 9 bases in the middle. CDR3 in amino acids: CASSFARSSYNEQFF. CDR3 sequence (DNA): TGTGCCAGCAGCTTCGCCAGGTCCTCCTACAATGAGCAGTTCTTC.

This clone has a handful of counts. The chain is built from TRBV14 and TRBJ1-1; D is perhaps TRBD1 (5 bases). CDR1 is SGHDN, CDR2 FVKESK, per germline. Trimming pared 3 bases from V and 4 bases from J, leaving 9 bases between. The CDR3 runs to 13 residues. The CDR3 DNA follows: TGTGCCAGCAGCCAGGGCAGGGCCACTGAAGCTTTCTTT. This encodes CASSQGRATEAFF.

This clone was observed a single time. This chain connects TRBV5-4 to TRBJ1-2; 7 positions match TRBD1. Germline lookup yields CDR1 SGHNT and CDR2 YYREEE (reference sequence). V trimming: 0 bases; J trimming: 8 bases; junction bases outside the gene matches: 7. The CDR3 length is 14 residues. DNA for the CDR3: TGTGCCAGCAGCTTGGGGCGACAGGGCGAAGGCTACACCTTC. It specifies CASSLGRQGEGYTF.

The V call is TRBV12-3 or TRBV12-4, the J call TRBJ1-3; no clear D. The V end lost 1 base, the J end lost 6 bases, and 7 bases lay between the germline ends. The CDR3 covers 13 residues. In DNA, the CDR3 is TGTGCCAGCAGTTTAGGGCCAGTAAACACCATATATTTT. It translates to CASSLGPVNTIYF.

Points on this clone: Other DNA sequences from this sample encode an identical CDR3 as well. This CDR3 is CASSLGDRDQPQHF. CDR3 DNA: TGCGCCAGCAGCTTGGGGGACAGAGATCAGCCCCAGCATTTT. V is TRBV5-1 and J is TRBJ1-5; 7 bases line up with TRBD1. The CDR3 is 14 amino acids. V shed 0 bases, J shed 5 bases, and the junction held 2 bases outside the gene matches. CDR1 is SGHRS, CDR2 YFSETQ, per germline.

The chain links TRBV5-6 to TRBJ2-3, with 13 bases fitting TRBD2. The CDR3 runs 18 residues. V shed 5 bases, J shed 0 bases, and the junction held 9 bases outside the gene matches. Germline V CDR1 and CDR2: SGHDT, YYEEEE. DNA of the CDR3: TGTGCCAGCAGGACCACTAGCGGGGGGGCTTTAAGCACAGATACGCAGTATTTT. It yields the protein CASRTTSGGALSTDTQYF.

CDR3 nucleotide sequence: TGCGCCAGCAGTATTCGGGGGGCTGTTACTGAAGCTTTCTTT. Protein sequence: CASSIRGAVTEAFF. The V and J genes are TRBV5-1 and TRBJ1-1; D might be TRBD1 (6 bases). The CDR3 length is 14 residues. Germline values: CDR1 SGHRS, CDR2 YFSETQ. V was cut by 5 bases and J by 5 bases, with 16 bases left in between.

The chain carries TRBV28 and TRBJ1-3; D may be TRBD1 (5 bases). The V end was cut by 2 bases, the J end by 4 bases, with 12 bases between. Germline-derived CDR1 and CDR2 are MDHEN and SYDVKM. The CDR3 is made up of 15 amino acids. The CDR3 is CASSLTGGLGNTIYF. CDR3 bases: TGTGCCAGCAGTTTAACCGGGGGTCTCGGAAACACCATATATTTT.

The chain recombines TRBV19 with TRBJ2-1, with 10 bases fitting TRBD2. The CDR3 sequence is 17 residues long. Germline V lookup: CDR1 LNHDA, CDR2 SQIVND (reference sequence). After removal of 3 bases from V and 4 bases from J, the junction contained 9 bases not matched to a gene. CDR3 DNA: TGTGCCAGTAGTATTAGGTTCACAGCGGGAGGGTACAATGAGCAGTTCTTC. Protein product: CASSIRFTAGGYNEQFF.